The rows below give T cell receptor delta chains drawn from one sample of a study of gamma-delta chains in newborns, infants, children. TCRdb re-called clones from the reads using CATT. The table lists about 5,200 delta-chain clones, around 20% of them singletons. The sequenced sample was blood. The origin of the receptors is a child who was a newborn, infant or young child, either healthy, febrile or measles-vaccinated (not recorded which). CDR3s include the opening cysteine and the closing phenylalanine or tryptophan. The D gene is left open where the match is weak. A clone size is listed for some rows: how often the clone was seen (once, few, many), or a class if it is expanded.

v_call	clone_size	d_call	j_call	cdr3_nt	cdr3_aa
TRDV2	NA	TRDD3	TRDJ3	TGTGCCTGTGACACGGGGTGGGGGACGAAGAGCTCCTGGGACACCCGACAGATGTTTTTC	CACDTGWGTKSSWDTRQMFF
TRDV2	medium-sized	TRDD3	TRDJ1	TGTGCCTGTGACGCGATTACTGGGGGCCAGTCGTACACCGATAAACTCATCTTT	CACDAITGGQSYTDKLIF
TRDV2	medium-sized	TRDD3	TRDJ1	TGTGCCTGTGATACACTGGGGGCTAGCACCGATAAACTCATCTTT	CACDTLGASTDKLIF
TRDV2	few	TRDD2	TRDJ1	TGTGCCCGTGACACCATGTCCCTTCCTCAAAAAAGGGACGATAAACCCATCTTT	CARDTMSLPQKRDDKPIF
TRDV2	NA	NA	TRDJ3	TGTGCCTGTGGCTCCGCTGGGAGCTCCTGGGACACCCGACAGATGTTTTTC	CACGSAGSSWDTRQMFF
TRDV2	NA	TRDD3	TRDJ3	TGTGCCTGTGACACCGGATTTGGGGGATACGACTCGAGCTCCTGGGACACCCGACAGATGTTTTTC	CACDTGFGGYDSSSWDTRQMFF
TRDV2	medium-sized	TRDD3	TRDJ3	TGTGCCTGTGACCTTACTGGGGGGCACTGGGACACCCGACAGATGTTTTTC	CACDLTGGHWDTRQMFF
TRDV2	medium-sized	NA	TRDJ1	TGTGCCTGTGACCCCTTAACCCTGTACACCGATAAACTCATCTTT	CACDPLTLYTDKLIF
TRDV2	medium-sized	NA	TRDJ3	TGTGCCTGTGACCTCTCGCAAAGCTCCTGGGACACCCGACAGATGTTTTTC	CACDLSQSSWDTRQMFF
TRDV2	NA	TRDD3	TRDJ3	TGTGCCTGTGACACCGTTGCGGGGGATACGCTCTGGGACACCCGACAGATGTTTTTC	CACDTVAGDTLWDTRQMFF
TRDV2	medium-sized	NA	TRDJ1	TGTGCCTGTGACACCGTGGGGTTGGGCGATAAACTCATCTTT	CACDTVGLGDKLIF
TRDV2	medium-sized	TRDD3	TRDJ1	TGTGCCTGTGACAAGGTGGGGGAGCAGTACACCGATAAACTCATCTTT	CACDKVGEQYTDKLIF
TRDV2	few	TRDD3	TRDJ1	TGTGCCTGTGACACCGGGGGGAGCTTCTGGGGGATACAATCCGGTCGTATGTGGTATCCCCAGTTCACCGATAAACTCATCTTT	CACDTGGSFWGIQSGRMWYPQFTDKLIF
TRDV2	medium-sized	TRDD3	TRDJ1	TGTGCCTGTGATATACTGGGGGACCCAGAGTACACCGATAAACTCATCTTT	CACDILGDPEYTDKLIF
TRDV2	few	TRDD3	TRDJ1	TGTGCCTGTGACACCATCCTTACTGGGGGATACAGTGGGAACACCGATAAACTCATCTTT	CACDTILTGGYSGNTDKLIF
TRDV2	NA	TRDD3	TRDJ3	TGTGCCTGTGATCTACTGGGGGAGAGCTCCTGGGACACCCGACAGATGTTTTTC	CACDLLGESSWDTRQMFF
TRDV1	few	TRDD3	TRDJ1	TGTGCTCTTGGGGGGTCCAATTCCACCCGGCGTACTGGGGGAAACACCGATAAACTCATCTTT	CALGGSNSTRRTGGNTDKLIF
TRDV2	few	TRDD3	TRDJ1	TGTGCCTGTGACACGGTTGAAAACTGGGGGATCCGGACCCGTAGGGCCGATAAACTCATCTTT	CACDTVENWGIRTRRADKLIF
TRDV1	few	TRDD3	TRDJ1	TGTGCTCTTGGTAGCTCCCCGGGGGATACGCAGCTCGAGGAACTCATCTTT	CALGSSPGDTQLEELIF
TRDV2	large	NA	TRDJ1	TGTGCCTGTGATTCTTTACTGGCGTACACCGATAAACTCATCTTT	CACDSLLAYTDKLIF
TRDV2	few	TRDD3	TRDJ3	TGTGCCTGTGACACTATACTGGGGGTAAGCTCCTGGGACACCCGACAGATGTTTTTC	CACDTILGVSSWDTRQMFF
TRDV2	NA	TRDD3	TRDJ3	TGTGCCTGTGACACCGTACTGGGGGACCCCTGGGACACCCGACAGATGTTTTTC	CACDTVLGDPWDTRQMFF
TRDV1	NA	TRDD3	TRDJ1	TGTGCTCTTGGGGGCCAAACGTGGTGGGGGACCATCACCGATAAACTCATCTTT	CALGGQTWWGTITDKLIF
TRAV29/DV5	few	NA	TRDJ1	TGTGCAGTCACCACCCTTTCCTATCTTAGTTCGTTTGACTGGGGTCCTCCGAAGCTCATCTTT	CAVTTLSYLSSFDWGPPKLIF
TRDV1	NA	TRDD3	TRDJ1	TGTGCTCTTGGGGAGTGGCCTTCCTCACGTACTGGGGGATACGATAAACTCATCTTT	CALGEWPSSRTGGYDKLIF
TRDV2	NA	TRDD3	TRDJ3	TGTGCCTGTGACACGAGCGGGGGATACGTCAGCTCTTGGGACACCCGACAGATGTTTTTC	CACDTSGGYVSSWDTRQMFF
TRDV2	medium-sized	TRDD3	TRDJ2	TGTGCCTGTGACCCTCTGGGGGATACGGGTTCTTTGACAGCACAACTCTTCTTT	CACDPLGDTGSLTAQLFF
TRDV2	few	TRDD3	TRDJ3	TGTGCCTGTGACACCTTACTGGGGGATAGCTCCTGGGACACCCGACAGATGTTTTTC	CACDTLLGDSSWDTRQMFF
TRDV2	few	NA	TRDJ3	TGTGCCTGTGACGACCTACGGACGAAGATCTCCTGGGACACCCGACAGATGTTTTTC	CACDDLRTKISWDTRQMFF
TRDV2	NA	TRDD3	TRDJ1	TGTGCCTGCTCTGTACTGGGGGATAGTCGTGAGTACACCGATAAACTCATCTTT	CACSVLGDSREYTDKLIF
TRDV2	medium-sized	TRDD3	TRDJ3	TGTGCCTGTGACACCGTTCTGGGGGATACAAGCTCCTGGGACACCCGACAGATGTTTTTC	CACDTVLGDTSSWDTRQMFF
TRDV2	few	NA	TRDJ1	TGTGCCTGTGACCCACGGGGAATCGCCGATAAACTCATCTTT	CACDPRGIADKLIF
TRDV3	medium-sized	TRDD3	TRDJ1	TGTGCCTTTAATCCCCACGTGGGTAGAATACTGGGGGATAGCCCCGATAAACTCATCTTT	CAFNPHVGRILGDSPDKLIF
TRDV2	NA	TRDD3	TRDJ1	TGTGCCTGTGACTCATTACTGGGGGATTTTCTGACGGATAAACTCATCTTT	CACDSLLGDFLTDKLIF
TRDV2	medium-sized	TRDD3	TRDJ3	TGTGCCTGTGACGTACTGGGGGCCCGATCCTGGGACACCCGACAGATGTTTTTC	CACDVLGARSWDTRQMFF
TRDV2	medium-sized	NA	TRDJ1	TGTGCCTGTGACACCGTGGGGGGCCTCACTTTCACCGATAAACTCATCTTT	CACDTVGGLTFTDKLIF
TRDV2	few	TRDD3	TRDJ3	TGCGCCTGTGACGTACTGGGGGATAGCTCCTGGGACACCCGACAGATGTTTTTC	CACDVLGDSSWDTRQMFF
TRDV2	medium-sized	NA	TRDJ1	TGTGCCTGTGTCCCACACACCGATAAACTCATCTTT	CACVPHTDKLIF
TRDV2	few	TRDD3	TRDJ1	TGTGCCTGTGACACCCTGTCTGGGGGATCTGCCTCGTACACCGATAAACTCATCTTT	CACDTLSGGSASYTDKLIF
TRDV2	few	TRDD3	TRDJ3	TGTGCCTGTGACACTGCTAGGGCGGCTGGGGGATCGAACTCCTGGGACACCCGACAGATGTTTTTC	CACDTARAAGGSNSWDTRQMFF
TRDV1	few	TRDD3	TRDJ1	TGTGCTCTTGCGGGGAAGCGCGGTAAGGGGGATACAGAGAGGACCGATAAACTCATCTTT	CALAGKRGKGDTERTDKLIF
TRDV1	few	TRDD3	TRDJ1	TGTGCTCTTGGGGAGGGGATACTTCCTCCTGATAACTCGACCGAGATGTACACCGATAAACTCATCTTT	CALGEGILPPDNSTEMYTDKLIF
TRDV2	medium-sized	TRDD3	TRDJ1	TGTGCCTGTGACACCCTCGAACGGGGGATCGACTACACCGATAAACTCATCTTT	CACDTLERGIDYTDKLIF
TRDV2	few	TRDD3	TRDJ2	TGCGCCTGTGACACGTTGGGATACACAGCACAACTCTTCTTT	CACDTLGYTAQLFF
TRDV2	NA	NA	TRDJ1	TGTGCCAGTGACCGGCTGGGGACCCGGTACACCGATAAACTCATCTTT	CASDRLGTRYTDKLIF
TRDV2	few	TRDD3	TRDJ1	TGTGCCTGTGACACCGTTGGGGGATCCGATAAACTCATCTTT	CACDTVGGSDKLIF
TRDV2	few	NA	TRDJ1	TGTGCCTGTGACACCGTGGGACTGTCTGGGAAGGGCGATAAACTCATCTTT	CACDTVGLSGKGDKLIF
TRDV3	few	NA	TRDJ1	TGTGCCCAGACTACCGGTACTGATGGAGCGAAGGGGAAACTCATCTTT	CAQTTGTDGAKGKLIF
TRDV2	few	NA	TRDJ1	TGTGCCTGTGACCCCCTGGGAACTGGGTACACCGATAAACTCATCTTT	CACDPLGTGYTDKLIF
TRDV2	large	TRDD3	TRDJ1	TGTGCCTGTGACCTACTGGGGAAAAAGCCTGCACTCATCTTT	CACDLLGKKPALIF